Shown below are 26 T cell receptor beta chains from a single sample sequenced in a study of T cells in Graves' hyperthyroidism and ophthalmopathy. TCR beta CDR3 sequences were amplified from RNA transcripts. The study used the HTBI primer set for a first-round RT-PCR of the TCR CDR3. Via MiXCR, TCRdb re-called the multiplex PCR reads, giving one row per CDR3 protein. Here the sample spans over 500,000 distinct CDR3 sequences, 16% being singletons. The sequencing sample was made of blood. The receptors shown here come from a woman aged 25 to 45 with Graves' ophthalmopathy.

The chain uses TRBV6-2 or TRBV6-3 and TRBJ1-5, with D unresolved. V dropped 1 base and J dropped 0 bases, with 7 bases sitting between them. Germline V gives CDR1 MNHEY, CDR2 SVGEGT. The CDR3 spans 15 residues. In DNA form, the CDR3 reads TGTGCCAGCAGTTACTACGGGTATAGCAATCAGCCCCAGCATTTT. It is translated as CASSYYGYSNQPQHF.

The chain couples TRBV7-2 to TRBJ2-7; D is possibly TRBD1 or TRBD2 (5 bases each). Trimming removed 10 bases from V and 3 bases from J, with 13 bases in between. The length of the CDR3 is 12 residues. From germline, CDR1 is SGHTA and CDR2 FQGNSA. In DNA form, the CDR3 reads TGTGCCACCCGAGGGGCGAACTACGAGCAGTACTTC. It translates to CATRGANYEQYF. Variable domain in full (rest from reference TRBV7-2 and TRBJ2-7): GAGVSQSPSNKVTEKGKDVELRCDPISGHTALYWYRQSLGQGLEFLIYFQGNSAPDKSGLPSDRFSAERTGGSVSTLTIQRTQQEDSAVYLCATRGANYEQYFGPGTRLTVT.

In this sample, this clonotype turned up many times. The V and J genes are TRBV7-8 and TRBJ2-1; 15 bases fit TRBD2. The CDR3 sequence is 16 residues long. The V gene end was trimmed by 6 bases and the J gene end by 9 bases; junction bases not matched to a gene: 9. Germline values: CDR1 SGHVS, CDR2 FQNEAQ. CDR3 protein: CASRRGTSGRTGEQFF. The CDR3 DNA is TGTGCCAGCAGGCGTGGGACTAGCGGGAGGACGGGTGAGCAGTTCTTC.

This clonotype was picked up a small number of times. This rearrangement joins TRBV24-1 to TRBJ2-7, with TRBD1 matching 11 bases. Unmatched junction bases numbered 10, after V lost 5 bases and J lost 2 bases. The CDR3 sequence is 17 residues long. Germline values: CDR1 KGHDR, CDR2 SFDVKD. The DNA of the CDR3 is TGTGCCACCAGTGGGGGACCCGGGACAGGGGGGACCTACGAGCAGTACTTC. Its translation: CATSGGPGTGGTYEQYF.

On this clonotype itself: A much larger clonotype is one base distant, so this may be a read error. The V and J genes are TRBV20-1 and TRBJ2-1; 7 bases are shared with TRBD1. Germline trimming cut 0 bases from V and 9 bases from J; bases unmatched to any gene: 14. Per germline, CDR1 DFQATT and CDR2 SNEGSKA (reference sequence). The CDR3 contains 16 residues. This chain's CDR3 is CSARDSPGGVLSEQFF. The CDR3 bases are TGCAGTGCTAGAGATTCTCCAGGGGGAGTGTTGTCTGAGCAGTTCTTC.

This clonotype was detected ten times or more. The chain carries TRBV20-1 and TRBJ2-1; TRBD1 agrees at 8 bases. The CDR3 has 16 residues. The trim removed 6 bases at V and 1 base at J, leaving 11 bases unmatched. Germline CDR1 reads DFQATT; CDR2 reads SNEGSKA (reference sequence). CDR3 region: CSARPTGGMSYNEQFF. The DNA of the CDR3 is TGCAGTGCCAGACCCACAGGGGGGATGTCCTACAATGAGCAGTTCTTC.

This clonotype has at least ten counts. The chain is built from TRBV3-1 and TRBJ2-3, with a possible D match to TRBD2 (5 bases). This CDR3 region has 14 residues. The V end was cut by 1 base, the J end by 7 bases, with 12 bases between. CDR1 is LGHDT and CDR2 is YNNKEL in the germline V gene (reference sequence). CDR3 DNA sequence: TGTGCCAGCAGCCAAGGGGTGTCTAGCCATACGCAGTATTTT. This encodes CASSQGVSSHTQYF.

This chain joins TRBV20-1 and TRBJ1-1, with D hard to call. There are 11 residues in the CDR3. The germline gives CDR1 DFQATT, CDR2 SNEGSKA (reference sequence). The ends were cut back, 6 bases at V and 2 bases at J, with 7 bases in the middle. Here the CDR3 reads CSAKYNTEAFF. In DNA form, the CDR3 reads TGCAGTGCCAAATACAACACTGAAGCTTTCTTT.

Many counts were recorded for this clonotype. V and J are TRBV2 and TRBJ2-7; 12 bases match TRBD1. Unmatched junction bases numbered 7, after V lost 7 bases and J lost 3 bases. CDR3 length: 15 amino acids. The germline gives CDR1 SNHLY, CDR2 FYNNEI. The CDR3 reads CASTAGTGGIYEQYF. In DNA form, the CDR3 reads TGTGCCAGCACCGCCGGGACAGGGGGCATCTACGAGCAGTACTTC.

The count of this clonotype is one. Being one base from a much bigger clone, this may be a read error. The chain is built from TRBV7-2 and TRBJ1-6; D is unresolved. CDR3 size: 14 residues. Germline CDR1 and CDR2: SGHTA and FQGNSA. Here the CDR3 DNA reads TGTGCCAACAGCTTATTTGTGATAAATTCACCCCTCCACTTT. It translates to CANSLFVINSPLHF. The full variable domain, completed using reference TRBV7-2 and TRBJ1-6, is GAGVSQSPSNKVTEKGKDVELRCDPISGHTALYWYRQSLGQGLEFLIYFQGNSAPDKSGLPSDRFSAERTGGSVSTLTIQRTQQEDSAVYLCANSLFVINSPLHFGNGTRLTVT.

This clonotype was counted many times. CDR3 amino acids: CSARYTGAGNTIYF. The CDR3, as DNA: TGCAGTGCTAGATACACAGGGGCTGGAAACACCATATATTTT. V gene TRBV20-1 combines with J gene TRBJ1-3, with 7 bases identical to TRBD1. CDR1 and CDR2 from the germline V gene are DFQATT and SNEGSKA (reference sequence). V dropped 2 bases and J dropped 2; count of bases not matched to a gene: 3. CDR3 length equals 14 residues.

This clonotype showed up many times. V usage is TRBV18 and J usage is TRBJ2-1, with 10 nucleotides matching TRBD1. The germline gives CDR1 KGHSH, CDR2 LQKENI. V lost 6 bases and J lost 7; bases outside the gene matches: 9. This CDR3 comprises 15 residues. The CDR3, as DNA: TGTGCCAGCTCGACGGGACAGGGGCGGATAAATGAGCAGTTCTTC. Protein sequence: CASSTGQGRINEQFF. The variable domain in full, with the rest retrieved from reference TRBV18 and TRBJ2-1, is NAGVMQNPRHLVRRRGQEARLRCSPMKGHSHVYWYRQLPEEGLKFMVYLQKENIIDESGMPKERFSAEFPKEGPSILRIQQVVRGDSAAYFCASSTGQGRINEQFFGPGTRLTVL.

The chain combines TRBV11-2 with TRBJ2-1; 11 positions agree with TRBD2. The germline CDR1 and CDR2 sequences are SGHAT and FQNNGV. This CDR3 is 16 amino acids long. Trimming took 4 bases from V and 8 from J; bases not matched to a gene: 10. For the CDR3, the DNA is TGTGCCAGCAGCTCGCGAACTAGCGGGAGAAGGCATGAGCAGTTCTTC. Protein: CASSSRTSGRRHEQFF.

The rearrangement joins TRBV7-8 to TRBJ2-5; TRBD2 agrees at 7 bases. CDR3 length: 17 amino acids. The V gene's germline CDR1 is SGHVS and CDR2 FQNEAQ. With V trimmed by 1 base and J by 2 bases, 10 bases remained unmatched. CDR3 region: CASSLGLYRREQETQYF. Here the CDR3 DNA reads TGTGCCAGCAGCTTAGGGCTTTATCGGCGGGAGCAAGAGACCCAGTACTTC.

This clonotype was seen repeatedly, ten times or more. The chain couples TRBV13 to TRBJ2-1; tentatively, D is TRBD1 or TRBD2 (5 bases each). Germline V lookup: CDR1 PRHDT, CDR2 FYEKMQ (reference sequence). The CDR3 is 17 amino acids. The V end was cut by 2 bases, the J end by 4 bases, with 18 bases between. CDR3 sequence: CASSLMGVGVSYNEQFF. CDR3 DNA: TGTGCCAGCAGCTTAATGGGGGTCGGGGTCTCGTACAATGAGCAGTTCTTC.

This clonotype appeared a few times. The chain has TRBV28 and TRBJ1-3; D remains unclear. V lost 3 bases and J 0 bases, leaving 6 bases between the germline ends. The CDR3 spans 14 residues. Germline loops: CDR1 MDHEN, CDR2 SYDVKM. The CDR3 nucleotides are TGTGCCAGCAGTTTCCGGAACTCTGGAAACACCATATATTTT. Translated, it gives CASSFRNSGNTIYF.

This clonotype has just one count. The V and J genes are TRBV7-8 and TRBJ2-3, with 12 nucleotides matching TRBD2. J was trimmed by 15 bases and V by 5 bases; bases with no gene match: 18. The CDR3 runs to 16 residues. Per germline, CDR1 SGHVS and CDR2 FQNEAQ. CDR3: CASSPRTSGTVGTRYF. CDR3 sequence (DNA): TGTGCCAGCAGCCCGCGGACTAGCGGGACCGTGGGTACGCGCTATTTT.

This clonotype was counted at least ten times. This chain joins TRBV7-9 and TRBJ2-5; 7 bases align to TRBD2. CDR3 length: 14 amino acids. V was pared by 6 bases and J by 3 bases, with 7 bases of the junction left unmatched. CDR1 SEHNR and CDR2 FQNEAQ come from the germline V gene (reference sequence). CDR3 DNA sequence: TGTGCCAGCAGACCGCCGGGACTAAAAGAGACCCAGTACTTC. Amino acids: CASRPPGLKETQYF.

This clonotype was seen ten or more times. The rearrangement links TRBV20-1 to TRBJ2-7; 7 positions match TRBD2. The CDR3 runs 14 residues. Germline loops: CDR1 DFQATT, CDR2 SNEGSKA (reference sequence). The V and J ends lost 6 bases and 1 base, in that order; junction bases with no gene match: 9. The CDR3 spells CSAMSAGTSYEQYF. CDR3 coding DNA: TGCAGTGCGATGTCAGCGGGAACGTCCTACGAGCAGTACTTC.

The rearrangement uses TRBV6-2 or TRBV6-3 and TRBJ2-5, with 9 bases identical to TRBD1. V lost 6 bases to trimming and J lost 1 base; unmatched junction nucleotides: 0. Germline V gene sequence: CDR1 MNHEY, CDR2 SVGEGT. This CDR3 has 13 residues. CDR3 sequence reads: CASRGQGQETQYF. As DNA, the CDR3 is TGTGCCAGCAGGGGACAGGGCCAAGAGACCCAGTACTTC.

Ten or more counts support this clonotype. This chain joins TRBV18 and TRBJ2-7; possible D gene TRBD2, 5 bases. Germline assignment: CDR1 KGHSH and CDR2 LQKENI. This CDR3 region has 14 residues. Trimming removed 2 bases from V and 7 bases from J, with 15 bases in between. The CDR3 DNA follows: TGTGCCAGCTCACCAATTCCCTCAACGGGGGAGCAGTACTTC. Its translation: CASSPIPSTGEQYF. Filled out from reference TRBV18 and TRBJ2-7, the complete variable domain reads NAGVMQNPRHLVRRRGQEARLRCSPMKGHSHVYWYRQLPEEGLKFMVYLQKENIIDESGMPKERFSAEFPKEGPSILRIQQVVRGDSAAYFCASSPIPSTGEQYFGPGTRLTVT.

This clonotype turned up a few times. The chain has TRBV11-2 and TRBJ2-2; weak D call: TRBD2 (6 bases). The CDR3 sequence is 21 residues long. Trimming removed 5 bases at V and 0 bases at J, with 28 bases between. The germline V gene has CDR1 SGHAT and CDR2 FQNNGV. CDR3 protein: CASSRHPLLAEGNPNTGELFF. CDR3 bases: TGTGCCAGCAGCCGACACCCCCTATTAGCGGAGGGGAATCCGAACACCGGGGAGCTGTTTTTT.

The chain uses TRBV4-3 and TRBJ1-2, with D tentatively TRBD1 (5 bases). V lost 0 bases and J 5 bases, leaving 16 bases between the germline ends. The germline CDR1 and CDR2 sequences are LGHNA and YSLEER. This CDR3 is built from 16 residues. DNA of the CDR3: TGCGCCAGCAGCCAAGATCGGGCAGGGCAGGTGTATGGCTACACCTTC. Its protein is CASSQDRAGQVYGYTF.

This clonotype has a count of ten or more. This CDR3 is CSALGLLSYEQYF. The CDR3 region has the DNA TGCAGTGCCCTGGGACTACTCTCCTACGAGCAGTACTTC. The rearrangement links TRBV20-1 to TRBJ2-7; 7 positions match TRBD2. CDR3 size: 13 residues. J lost 0 bases, V lost 6 bases, and 5 bases had no gene match. Germline V gives CDR1 DFQATT, CDR2 SNEGSKA (reference sequence).

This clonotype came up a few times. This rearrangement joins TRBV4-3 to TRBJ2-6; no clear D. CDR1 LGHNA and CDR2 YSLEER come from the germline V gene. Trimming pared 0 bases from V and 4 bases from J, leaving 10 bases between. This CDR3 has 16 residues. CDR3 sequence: CASSQDSAWGANVLTF. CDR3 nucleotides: TGCGCCAGCAGCCAAGATTCTGCGTGGGGGGCCAACGTCCTGACTTTC.

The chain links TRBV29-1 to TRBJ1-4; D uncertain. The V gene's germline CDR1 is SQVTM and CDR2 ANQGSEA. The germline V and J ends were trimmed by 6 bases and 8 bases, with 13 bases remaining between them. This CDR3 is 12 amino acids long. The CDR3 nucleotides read TGCAGCGTCGCGTCAGGTGGCGAAAAACTGTTTTTT. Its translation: CSVASGGEKLFF.